One and the same sample provided the 32 T cell receptor beta chains below, sequenced in a study of blood T cells in healthy people across ages. The authors ran a second PCR of about 6 to 11 cycles using a sample-barcoded 5' primer and a J-beta primer mix. From the 5' RACE reads, TCRdb called clonotypes with MiXCR, one entry per CDR3 protein. Altogether roughly 570,000 distinct CDR3 sequences are present, 27% being singletons, with the ten largest covering approximately 17%. The sequenced material came from blood. These receptors all come from an older woman in good health.

A few counts support this clonotype. J is TRBJ1-2 and V is TRBV9; possible D gene TRBD1, 5 bases. V was clipped by 0 bases and J by 8 bases, with 17 bases between them. CDR1 is SGDLS and CDR2 is YYNGEE in the germline V gene. The CDR3 is made up of 15 amino acids. The CDR3 nucleotides read TGTGCCAGCAGCGTAGATGTAAGGGCAGGGAAGGGCTACACCTTC. The encoded protein is CASSVDVRAGKGYTF.

The J gene is TRBJ2-5, the V gene TRBV10-3; D remains unclear. The CDR3 length is 12 residues. CDR1 and CDR2 from the germline V gene are ENHRY and SYGVKD. V was cut by 4 bases and J by 4 bases, with 7 bases left in between. DNA of the CDR3: TGTGCCATCAGTGTGACGGGAGAGACCCAGTACTTC. Translated, it gives CAISVTGETQYF.

J is TRBJ2-4 and V is TRBV6-5, with D uncertain. CDR1 MNHEY and CDR2 SVGAGI come from the germline V gene. V lost 6 bases and J 0 bases, leaving 12 bases between the germline ends. The CDR3 has 15 amino acids. In nucleotides, the CDR3 is TGTGCCAGCAGATCAGGACGGCTAGCCAAAAACATTCAGTACTTC. It translates to CASRSGRLAKNIQYF.

This clonotype was detected a few times. The chain links TRBV6-1 to TRBJ1-4; TRBD1 aligns across 7 bases. V trimming: 5 bases; J trimming: 4 bases; junction bases outside the gene matches: 13. This CDR3 has 17 amino acids. Germline V gives CDR1 MNHNS, CDR2 SASEGT. CDR3 amino acids: CASSRDSPGMGNEKLFF. The CDR3 region has the DNA TGTGCCAGCAGTCGGGACAGCCCGGGGATGGGTAATGAAAAACTGTTTTTT.

The genes are TRBV29-1 and TRBJ2-5, with 8 bases matching TRBD1. J lost 11 bases, V lost 5 bases, and 10 bases had no gene match. The CDR3 runs to 12 residues. Germline V gene data show CDR1 as SQVTM and CDR2 as ANQGSEA. The CDR3 protein is CSVRPGGLEQYF. Here the CDR3 DNA reads TGCAGCGTTCGGCCAGGGGGCTTAGAGCAGTACTTC.

This rearrangement joins TRBV28 to TRBJ2-5; tentatively, D is TRBD1 (6 bases). The V gene's germline CDR1 is MDHEN and CDR2 SYDVKM. The length of the CDR3 is 13 residues. Between the trimmed V and J ends, which lost 2 bases and 11 bases, there was a span of 15 bases. The CDR3 is CASSLAGVREQYF. The CDR3 region has the DNA TGTGCCAGCAGTTTAGCAGGGGTGAGGGAGCAGTACTTC.

This clonotype has just a few counts. This chain connects TRBV20-1 to TRBJ2-1; D possibly uses TRBD1 or TRBD2 (6 bases each). The CDR3 totals 16 residues. Germline lookup yields CDR1 DFQATT and CDR2 SNEGSKA (reference sequence). Trimming stripped 5 bases from V and 4 bases from J, with 21 bases between. The CDR3 is CSAPGVTGSRYNEQFF. Written as DNA, the CDR3 is TGCAGTGCTCCGGGGGTGACAGGCAGCAGGTACAATGAGCAGTTCTTC.

The chain joins TRBV11-2 to TRBJ1-1; D uncertain. Trimming left V 2 bases short and J 4 bases short, with 11 bases between. The CDR3 totals 14 residues. Germline V gene lookup returns CDR1 SGHAT and CDR2 FQNNGV. In DNA, the CDR3 is TGTGCCAGCAGCTTATACCGCCGGGGCACTGAAGCTTTCTTT. Its protein product is CASSLYRRGTEAFF. The full variable domain, with the rest looked up from reference TRBV11-2 and TRBJ1-1, is EAGVAQSPRYKIIEKRQSVAFWCNPISGHATLYWYQQILGQGPKLLIQFQNNGVVDDSQLPKDRFSAERLKGVDSTLKIQPAKLEDSAVYLCASSLYRRGTEAFFGQGTRLTVV.

V and J are TRBV20-1 and TRBJ2-1, with 10 bases aligning to TRBD2. This CDR3 is 17 amino acids long. The V segment lost 1 base and the J segment 3 bases; nucleotides outside the gene matches: 9. Germline V lookup: CDR1 DFQATT, CDR2 SNEGSKA (reference sequence). The CDR3 here is CSARGLAGARGYNEQFF. The CDR3 DNA is TGCAGTGCTAGAGGCCTAGCGGGGGCGCGAGGCTACAATGAGCAGTTCTTC.

V and J are TRBV29-1 and TRBJ2-5; 7 bases align to TRBD2. Looked up from germline, CDR1 is SQVTM and CDR2 is ANQGSEA. CDR3 length: 15 amino acids. The junction had 12 bases not matched to a gene; V was cut back by 3 bases and J by 5 bases. Here the CDR3 DNA reads TGCAGCGTTGAGGAGGGTCGGGGGGTCCAGGAGACCCAGTACTTC. Amino acid sequence: CSVEEGRGVQETQYF.

J is TRBJ2-2 and V is TRBV4-3; maybe TRBD2 (5 bases). The CDR3 is made up of 15 amino acids. Germline V gene lookup returns CDR1 LGHNA and CDR2 YSLEER. With 6 bases removed from V and 5 bases from J, the gap between germline ends came to 16 bases. The CDR3 sequence: CASSRPTGGTGELFF. CDR3 nucleotide sequence: TGCGCCAGCAGTCGCCCCACGGGCGGGACCGGGGAGCTGTTTTTT.

V gene TRBV5-1 combines with J gene TRBJ1-6; 8 bases match TRBD1. Germline V lookup: CDR1 SGHRS, CDR2 YFSETQ. The CDR3 loop spans 14 amino acids. J was trimmed by 7 bases and V by 3 bases; bases with no gene match: 3. The CDR3 region is CASSWTGLNSPLHF. CDR3 nucleotide sequence: TGCGCCAGCAGCTGGACAGGGCTAAATTCACCCCTCCACTTT.

A word on this clonotype: One junction end disagrees with the germline gene, perhaps due to a read error. V gene TRBV7-2 combines with J gene TRBJ2-7; tentative D call: TRBD1 (6 bases). Germline CDR1 and CDR2: SGHTA and FQGNSA. The CDR3 is 15 amino acids. DNA for the CDR3: TGTGCCAGCAGCCTAGCCGGGACATCGCCGGGCGAGCAGTACTTC. Encoded protein: CASSLAGTSPGEQYF.

This sequence joins TRBV5-1 and TRBJ2-7; no definite D call. V was clipped by 0 bases and J by 5 bases, with 21 bases between them. Germline CDR1 reads SGHRS; CDR2 reads YFSETQ. The CDR3 totals 17 residues. The CDR3 DNA follows: TGCGCCAGCAGCTTGGATCTCTCCACCGGGCTCGGTAACGAGCAGTACTTC. It specifies CASSLDLSTGLGNEQYF.

The rearrangement uses TRBV19 and TRBJ2-6, with TRBD1 as a possible D gene (5 bases). Trimming cost V 7 bases and J 1 base, with 5 bases left between them. The CDR3 length is 13 residues. Germline CDR1 reads LNHDA; CDR2 reads SQIVND (reference sequence). For the CDR3, the DNA is TGTGCCAGTAAGGGGTCTGGGGCCAACGTCCTGACTTTC. Amino acids: CASKGSGANVLTF.

V and J are TRBV20-1 and TRBJ2-2, with 7 bases matching TRBD2. The CDR3 spans 17 residues. From germline, CDR1 is DFQATT and CDR2 SNEGSKA (reference sequence). Trimming at V came to 2 bases and at J to 2 bases, leaving 11 bases not matched to a gene. The CDR3 spells CSARPMAGVSNTGELFF. The CDR3 DNA reads as TGCAGTGCTAGACCGATGGCGGGAGTTTCTAACACCGGGGAGCTGTTTTTT.

This clonotype was detected a few times. The genes are TRBV4-3 and TRBJ1-2, with 8 bases matching TRBD1. Looked up from germline, CDR1 is LGHNA and CDR2 is YSLEER. The CDR3 is 14 amino acids. Trimming cost V 5 bases and J 4 bases; bases outside gene matches: 6. The CDR3: CASSNDRGSYGYTF. CDR3 sequence (DNA): TGCGCCAGCAGCAACGACAGGGGAAGCTATGGCTACACCTTC.

The rearrangement joins TRBV20-1 to TRBJ2-7; D tentatively reads TRBD1 or TRBD2 (5 bases each). From germline, CDR1 is DFQATT and CDR2 SNEGSKA (reference sequence). The CDR3 is 13 amino acids. V was clipped by 4 bases and J by 4 bases, with 14 bases between them. The CDR3 DNA is TGCAGTGCTAAGTCAGGGAGTAGGTACGAGCAGTACTTC. This encodes CSAKSGSRYEQYF.

This clonotype appeared a few times. The chain combines TRBV4-1 with TRBJ2-5, with 12 bases identical to TRBD2. CDR3 length: 17 amino acids. CDR1 and CDR2 from the germline V gene are MGHRA and YSYEKL. V dropped 4 bases and J dropped 5; count of bases not matched to a gene: 11. The DNA for the CDR3 is TGCGCCAGCAGCCCGGGGGCTAGCGGGGGGGTCCACGAGACCCAGTACTTC. Amino acid sequence: CASSPGASGGVHETQYF.

Comment on this clonotype: Its ends do not fully match the called genes, so a read error is possible. The genes are TRBV11-1 and TRBJ2-1; D possibly corresponds to TRBD2 (6 bases). This CDR3 region has 16 residues. CDR1 and CDR2 (germline): SGHAT, FQDESV (reference sequence). The DNA for the CDR3 is TGTGCCAGCAGCTTGTACAGTGGGGAGGCTTACAATGTGCAGTTCTTC. Protein product: CASSLYSGEAYNVQFF.

The rearrangement joins TRBV5-1 to TRBJ2-3; D is perhaps TRBD1 (5 bases). This CDR3 region has 14 residues. V was pared by 2 bases and J by 4 bases, with 11 bases between. Germline-derived CDR1 and CDR2 are SGHRS and YFSETQ. In nucleotides, the CDR3 is TGCGCCAGCAGCTTCAGGGATGGCGCAGATACGCAGTATTTT. This translates into CASSFRDGADTQYF. The full variable domain, rest sourced from reference TRBV5-1 and TRBJ2-3, is KAGVTQTPRYLIKTRGQQVTLSCSPISGHRSVSWYQQTPGQGLQFLFEYFSETQRNKGNFPGRFSGRQFSNSRSEMNVSTLELGDSALYLCASSFRDGADTQYFGPGTRLTVL.

This clonotype appeared a few times. The chain combines TRBV29-1 with TRBJ1-2; 8 bases fit TRBD1. This CDR3 spans 17 amino acids. Per germline, CDR1 SQVTM and CDR2 ANQGSEA. After removal of 6 bases from V and 2 bases from J, the junction contained 17 bases not matched to a gene. As DNA, the CDR3 is TGCAGCGTAAGGCAGGGGGCCACCAGAAGTGAGAACTATGGCTACACCTTC. Translation gives CSVRQGATRSENYGYTF.

This clonotype has a handful of counts. The rearrangement uses TRBV5-1 and TRBJ2-3; 8 bases agree with TRBD2. CDR1 SGHRS and CDR2 YFSETQ come from the germline V gene. The CDR3 has 18 amino acids. Germline trimming cut 3 bases from V and 1 base from J; bases unmatched to any gene: 13. CDR3 protein: CASSSGRSSGVGTDTQYF. The CDR3 DNA reads as TGCGCCAGCAGCTCGGGCCGGAGTAGCGGGGTTGGCACAGATACGCAGTATTTT. The entire variable domain, with the rest obtained from reference TRBV5-1 and TRBJ2-3, is as follows: KAGVTQTPRYLIKTRGQQVTLSCSPISGHRSVSWYQQTPGQGLQFLFEYFSETQRNKGNFPGRFSGRQFSNSRSEMNVSTLELGDSALYLCASSSGRSSGVGTDTQYFGPGTRLTVL.

This clonotype was found a few times. The V gene is TRBV12-5, the J gene TRBJ2-7; no firm D call. Trimming took off 3 bases at V and 3 bases at J, with 6 bases between the two ends. Looked up from germline, CDR1 is LGHNT and CDR2 is FRNRAP. The CDR3 is 12 amino acids. As DNA, the CDR3 is TGTGCTAGTGGTTTTGCATACTACGAGCAGTACTTC. Its translation: CASGFAYYEQYF.

Of note for this clonotype: A read error may produce the germline difference seen at one junction end. CDR3 nucleotide sequence: TGTGCCAGCAGCCCGCGCGGGACTATTGAAAAACTGTTTTTT. Protein: CASSPRGTIEKLFF. The chain joins TRBV3-1 to TRBJ1-4; D is possibly TRBD1 (5 bases). CDR1 and CDR2 from the germline V gene are LGHDT and YNNKEL (reference sequence). The CDR3 length is 14 residues.

This clonotype was seen a handful of times. Written as DNA, the CDR3 is TGTGCCAGCTCACCTGCCGGACAGGATGGCATTCAGTACTTC. Amino acid sequence: CASSPAGQDGIQYF. V usage is TRBV18 and J usage is TRBJ2-4; 7 bases are a match to TRBD1. Germline loops: CDR1 KGHSH, CDR2 LQKENI. The CDR3 length is 14 residues. V was pared by 3 bases and J by 9 bases, with 8 bases of the junction left unmatched.

The chain has TRBV18 and TRBJ1-2; D might be TRBD1 (5 bases). V shed 6 bases and J shed 1 base, with 18 bases lying between them. CDR3 length: 16 residues. Germline-derived CDR1 and CDR2 are KGHSH and LQKENI. CDR3 in DNA: TGTGCCAGCTCGCGGGGGACGCAAGAGCGTAACTATGGCTACACCTTC. Translated: CASSRGTQERNYGYTF.

This chain links TRBV4-1 with TRBJ2-5, with TRBD1 identical over 8 bases. This CDR3 is 15 amino acids long. The junction had 5 bases not matched to a gene; V was cut back by 1 base and J by 4 bases. Germline V gene data show CDR1 as MGHRA and CDR2 as YSYEKL. This CDR3 reads CASSQGDRSIETQYF. DNA for the CDR3: TGCGCCAGCAGCCAAGGGGACAGGTCTATAGAGACCCAGTACTTC.

The CDR3 DNA reads TGTGCCAGCAGCCAACCAGGGTTGGGGAACACTGAAGCTTTCTTT. This gives the protein CASSQPGLGNTEAFF. The chain carries TRBV3-1 and TRBJ1-1; D is possibly TRBD1 (5 bases). Germline V gives CDR1 LGHDT, CDR2 YNNKEL (reference sequence). CDR3 length: 15 amino acids. The V end lost 2 bases, the J end lost 1 base, and 11 bases lay between the germline ends.

A word on this clonotype: A read error may produce the germline difference seen at one junction end. The chain recombines TRBV6-1 with TRBJ2-7, with 8 bases fitting TRBD2. Germline loops: CDR1 MNHNS, CDR2 SASEGT. This CDR3 is built from 13 residues. CDR3 sequence reads: CASIAGGTYEQYF. The CDR3 DNA reads as TGTGCCAGCATTGCGGGGGGAACCTACGAGCAATACTTC.

The CDR3 protein is CASSPQDPYNEQFF. The CDR3 DNA follows: TGCGCCAGCAGCCCACAGGATCCCTACAATGAGCAGTTCTTC. V and J are TRBV5-1 and TRBJ2-1; D possibly corresponds to TRBD1 (5 bases). Germline-derived CDR1 and CDR2 are SGHRS and YFSETQ. The CDR3 is made up of 14 amino acids. Trimming took off 4 bases at V and 2 bases at J, with 10 bases between the two ends.

The chain employs TRBV4-2 and TRBJ2-7; D gene uncertain. CDR1 LGHNA and CDR2 YNFKEQ come from the germline V gene. The CDR3 totals 17 residues. V was pared by 4 bases and J by 3 bases, with 22 bases between. As DNA, the CDR3 is TGTGCCAGCAGCCTCGCCGCAACCCCACTGGTTGGCTACGAGCAGTACTTC. The encoded protein is CASSLAATPLVGYEQYF.